The source of this T cell receptor beta chain is a study of graft-versus-host responses after intestinal transplantation. Study details: Tacrolimus plus steroids were given to all recipients for roughly 3 years, preceded by anti-thymocyte globulin induction.

In its sample, this clone was seen once. The length of the CDR3 is 14 residues. Germline V CDR1 and CDR2: PRHDT, FYEKMQ (reference sequence). Trimming stripped 0 bases from V and 7 bases from J, with 10 bases between. Repertoires were generated with immunoSEQ multiplex PCR, while TCRdb's copy carries only in-frame clones and drops some. The sample shows about 47,000 clones, about 94% of them seen only once. The V and J genes are TRBV13 and TRBJ1-5; unclear D gene. Specimen: PBMCs, collected approximately 360 days after intestinal transplant. The TCR was taken from a human patient who received an intestinal transplant, so some T cells may come from the graft donor. This CDR3 is CASSLGYGNQPQHF. Here the CDR3 DNA reads TGTGCCAGCAGCTTAGGTTACGGGAACCAGCCCCAGCATTTT.